In its sample, the clone carrying this T cell receptor (beta chain) was seen once. Its antigen remains unidentified. Sequenced by immunoSEQ multiplex PCR; TCRdb stores in-frame clones only, minus some. The sample yields 5,000 or so clones, less than 80% seen once. This sample is drawn from a study of chemoradiotherapy in HPV16-positive cancers. About the study: Candidate HPV-specific T-cell clones and common TCR motifs came from functional assays in two HPV16-positive patients. Study-wide results and caveats: Better recurrence-free survival went with HPV-responsive T-cell expansion in HPV16-positive patients. Candidate HPV-specific clones and E7-related TCR motifs grew in tumor during treatment.

Samples were taken several times over chemoradiotherapy. V was shortened by 3 bases and J by 0 bases, with 18 bases between the two germline ends. This CDR3 region has 19 residues. The germline V gene encodes CDR1 LNHDA and CDR2 SQIVND (reference sequence). Sampling was carried out from a patient who underwent chemoradiotherapy. The receptor's source is a human donor with HPV-associated anogenital cancer. V gene TRBV19 combines with J gene TRBJ2-6, with D perhaps matching TRBD2 (7 bases). The CDR3 nucleotides are TGTGCCAGTAGTATTGGGGGGGCTCCCGTCTCCTCTGGGGCCAACGTCCTGACTTTC. It is translated as CASSIGGAPVSSGANVLTF.